The clone carrying this TCR beta chain occurred many times. This sample is drawn from a study of identical twins. Via MiXCR, TCRdb re-called the 5' RACE reads, giving one row per CDR3 protein. The data show 500,000 to 550,000 distinct CDR3 sequences, about 20% seen once. Separately, the same data were catalogued under a study of T cells expressing NK-cell markers.

This clonotype was obtained from a woman younger than 30 in good health. Sequenced material: CD4+ T cells sorted from blood.

DNA of the CDR3: TGTGCCAGCGGGACAGGTTCAAGAAACACTGAAGCTTTCTTT. Its translation: CASGTGSRNTEAFF. The chain carries TRBV28 and TRBJ1-1; 8 bases agree with TRBD1. CDR3 length equals 14 residues. V shed 8 bases and J 2 bases; nucleotides not matched to a gene: 7. Germline CDR1 and CDR2: MDHEN and SYDVKM.